The subject of this entry is one T cell receptor (beta chain). This clone's antigen is unknown. One base away there is no much larger clone; base qualities are not given. At one collaborating source in Seattle, patients were enrolled during active infection and were followed longitudinally through the course of disease. Each collaborating institution followed its own protocols to collect whole blood in K2EDTA tubes. For TCRbeta analysis, collaborators shipped samples as frozen whole blood, isolated PBMCs, or DNA extracted from either of those sample types. The data derive from a study of blood T cell repertoires in COVID-19 (dated by TCRdb to 2020 to 2022). As for the study more broadly: The collaborator samples originated in the United States, Italy and Spain and spanned the acute and convalescent phases of COVID-19. The material from the prospective study consisted of cDNA or gDNA derived from T cells, B-cell-depleted T cells, or PBMCs. Subjects who had been exposed to COVID-19, were actively infected with it, or had recovered from it provided the deeply sampled blood TCRbeta repertoires that made up the dataset. The repertoires were made available in a free public database intended to serve as a resource for research on the immune response to SARS-CoV-2. The samples were drawn from the first 160 participants of the ongoing ImmuneRACE study and from some 1,300 subjects provided by 6 global collaborators. The sample metadata nearly always contained a de-identified subject ID, COVID-19 status, age in years and sex. Where HLA class I and class II types were available, the types were taken from metadata supplied by the sample provider, not from assay-based typing.

CDR1 LGHNA and CDR2 YNFKEQ were looked up in the germline V gene. From cysteine to phenylalanine, the CDR3 is 14 amino acids long. Of all the DNA, just the CDR3 is kept, 42 bases in frame from base 1. V has 5 bases trimmed and J has 5 bases trimmed; junction bases matching no gene number 6. Results the study describes overall, beyond this receptor: The amount of clinical and demographic metadata varied by source and participant and was provided uncurated.

TCRbeta CDR3 regions were amplified from genomic DNA by means of the immunoSEQ Assay, a bias-controlled multiplex PCR. The paper's data handling went like this. The number of nucleated cells in each sample was estimated from the amplification of reference gene primers within the assay. To quantify the absolute abundance of each unique TCRbeta CDR3 rearrangement, sequence reads were collapsed and filtered. Productive Simpson clonality was computed per sample as the square root of Simpson's diversity index over productive rearrangements. Entries here come from immuneACCESS through TCRdb and include only in-frame sequences with V and J called. Some clones fail to appear in such tables; in the studies checked, an unresolved V gene covers under half of the shortfall, and the cause of the remainder is unknown. Clone size and the V and J calls come from that table; the DNA yielded D and trimming. The sample includes 300,000 to 400,000 clones, with 88% observed a single time. The top ten clones comprise 7.3% of the sample.

This clonotype originated in a woman in her seventies with COVID-19, enrolled during active disease. The V and J segments used are TRBV4-2 and TRBJ1-2; TRBD1 agrees with 9 junctional bases. Material: peripheral blood. CDR3 sequence: CASSATGTGYGYTF. The DNA reads as follows: TGTGCCAGCAGCGCAACCGGGACAGGGTATGGCTACACCTTC.